In this sample, the clone carrying this T cell receptor (beta chain) turned up many times. The antigen remains undetermined. This specimen comes from a study of identical twins. TCRdb reanalysed the 5' RACE reads using MiXCR and keeps one entry per CDR3 protein. The table has some 500,000 distinct CDR3 sequences, more than 9% seen once. This CDR3 spans 17 amino acids. Trimming stripped 4 bases from V and 2 bases from J, with 18 bases between. Study results and caveats: Within beta out-of-frame sequences, the excess sharing observed between twins was weaker.

This sample also appeared in a second study, on yellow fever vaccine responses in identical twins.

The TCR sequence derives from a woman aged 18-35 years in good health. Specimen: PBMCs. The V gene is TRBV12-3 or TRBV12-4, the J gene TRBJ2-1; a possible D gene is TRBD1 (5 bases). The CDR3 loop reads CASSSQPVDKTYNEQFF. CDR3 DNA sequence: TGTGCCAGCAGTTCCCAACCCGTGGACAAAACCTACAATGAGCAGTTCTTC.